This T cell receptor beta chain is drawn from a study of cytomegalovirus exposure and HLA in healthy donors. The ends were cut back, 2 bases at V and 4 bases at J, with 18 bases in the middle. CDR3 size: 17 residues. In germline, CDR1 is MGHRA, CDR2 YSYEKL. Overall study findings and caveats: TCR beta sequences numbering under 20,000 were associated with HLA alleles at 0.05 false discovery rate in a later analysis. A later analysis appeared to link common viral pathogens to several of the most significant clusters. The authors considered a cluster of highly shared sequence variants likely to be a sequencing artifact. Being productive about 90% or about 30% of the time was typical of most TCR beta V segments in an earlier analysis.

A word on this clone: As yet, its antigen is unknown.

60 Vbeta and 13 Jbeta primers were used in PCR. Using immunoSEQ multiplex PCR, the repertoire was profiled, and TCRdb retains in-frame clones only, with some absent. The data contain tens of thousands of clones, roughly 83% of them singletons. This clonotype was obtained from a man younger than 35 in good health and CMV-seronegative. The sample was PBMCs. This sequence joins TRBV4-1 and TRBJ1-3; D unresolved. The CDR3 nucleotides read TGCGCCAGCAGCCAACCCGCTCGGTCCGGGAAAGGAAACACCATATATTTT. Protein product: CASSQPARSGKGNTIYF.